A selection of T cell receptor beta chains follows, all from one sample in a study of blood T cells in healthy people across ages. TCRdb reprocessed the 5' RACE reads with MiXCR, giving one entry per CDR3 protein. Here the sample spans roughly 800,000 distinct CDR3 sequences, roughly 35% being singletons. Sequenced material: blood. The origin of the receptors is a man aged 18-30 years in good health. CDR3s include the opening cysteine and the closing phenylalanine or tryptophan. Each record gives: clone size, CDR3 length, V gene, J gene, D gene, CDR3 protein, CDR3 DNA. A D gene is named only where the DNA matches it firmly. Not every row has a clone size; where given, it reads once, few, many or a size class.

size: NA; length: 13; V: TRBV12-3/TRBV12-4; J: TRBJ2-1; D: NA; CDR3: CASTGYRGDEQFF; DNA: TGTGCCAGCACCGGATATAGGGGAGATGAGCAGTTCTTC
size: NA; length: 16; V: TRBV18; J: TRBJ2-1; D: NA; CDR3: CASSPPGAEPYNEQFF; DNA: TGTGCCAGCTCACCACCGGGTGCGGAGCCCTACAATGAGCAGTTCTTC
size: NA; length: 14; V: TRBV27; J: TRBJ2-2; D: NA; CDR3: CASSLAGKGGELFF; DNA: TGTGCCAGCAGTTTAGCAGGGAAAGGCGGGGAGCTGTTTTTT
size: many; length: 15; V: TRBV7-9; J: TRBJ2-7; D: TRBD1; CDR3: CASSLWDRDNYEQYF; DNA: TGTGCCAGCAGCTTATGGGACAGGGACAACTACGAGCAGTACTTC
size: NA; length: 15; V: TRBV12-3/TRBV12-4; J: TRBJ2-2; D: NA; CDR3: CASRKFGRNTGELFF; DNA: TGTGCCAGCAGGAAGTTTGGTCGAAACACCGGGGAGCTGTTTTTT
size: NA; length: 15; V: TRBV5-6; J: TRBJ2-5; D: TRBD1; CDR3: CASSLFDRGSETQYF; DNA: TGTGCCAGCAGCTTATTCGACAGGGGGTCGGAGACCCAGTACTTC
size: few; length: 17; V: TRBV27; J: TRBJ2-3; D: NA; CDR3: CASSLSQTSISTDTQYF; DNA: TGTGCCAGCAGTTTATCCCAAACTAGTATAAGCACAGATACGCAGTATTTT
size: many; length: 19; V: TRBV4-3; J: TRBJ2-4; D: NA; CDR3: CASSPSRGGALATKNIQYF; DNA: TGCGCCAGCAGCCCCTCGAGGGGGGGGGCGCTTGCGACCAAAAACATTCAGTACTTC
size: NA; length: 15; V: TRBV6-5; J: TRBJ1-1; D: NA; CDR3: CASSLRGGVNTEAFF; DNA: TGTGCCAGCAGCCTACGGGGGGGGGTGAACACTGAAGCTTTCTTT
size: NA; length: 13; V: TRBV10-3; J: TRBJ2-1; D: TRBD2; CDR3: CAIGTSEYNEQFF; DNA: TGTGCCATCGGGACTAGCGAGTACAATGAGCAGTTCTTC
size: many; length: 12; V: TRBV20-1; J: TRBJ2-1; D: TRBD2; CDR3: CSCGGSYNEQFF; DNA: TGCTCCTGCGGGGGTTCCTACAATGAGCAGTTCTTC
size: NA; length: 16; V: TRBV27; J: TRBJ2-6; D: TRBD1; CDR3: CASSPYTGAGANVLTF; DNA: TGTGCCAGCAGTCCTTACACAGGGGCTGGGGCCAACGTCCTGACTTTC
size: NA; length: 15; V: TRBV12-3/TRBV12-4; J: TRBJ2-1; D: NA; CDR3: CASSFSAGPYNEQFF; DNA: TGTGCCAGCAGTTTTTCGGCGGGGCCCTACAATGAGCAGTTCTTC
size: NA; length: 14; V: TRBV7-6; J: TRBJ1-6; D: NA; CDR3: CASSPGSGNSPHHF; DNA: TGTGCCAGCAGCCCTGGTTCCGGCAATTCACCCCACCACTTT
size: few; length: 15; V: TRBV12-3/TRBV12-4; J: TRBJ2-6; D: NA; CDR3: CASTLGDSGANVLTF; DNA: TGTGCCAGCACCCTAGGGGACTCTGGGGCCAACGTCCTGACTTTC
size: few; length: 13; V: TRBV20-1; J: TRBJ2-3; D: TRBD2; CDR3: CSALAGGADTQYF; DNA: TGCAGTGCTCTAGCGGGGGGGGCAGATACGCAGTATTTT
size: few; length: 15; V: TRBV6-2/TRBV6-3; J: TRBJ1-2; D: NA; CDR3: CASSSNSGTPYGYTF; DNA: TGTGCCAGCAGTTCCAACTCCGGGACACCGTATGGCTACACCTTC
size: NA; length: 14; V: TRBV4-3; J: TRBJ2-2; D: NA; CDR3: CASSQERYTGELFF; DNA: TGCGCCAGCAGCCAAGAACGGTACACCGGGGAGCTGTTTTTT
size: NA; length: 16; V: TRBV7-3; J: TRBJ2-7; D: NA; CDR3: CASSSPSGTGVNEQYF; DNA: TGTGCCAGCAGCTCTCCCTCAGGGACCGGCGTCAATGAGCAGTACTTC
size: many; length: 12; V: TRBV29-1; J: TRBJ2-5; D: NA; CDR3: CSGVVGGETQYF; DNA: TGCAGCGGAGTGGTAGGGGGAGAGACCCAGTACTTC
size: few; length: 13; V: TRBV6-2/TRBV6-3; J: TRBJ1-2; D: TRBD1; CDR3: CASSGDRIRGYTF; DNA: TGTGCCAGCAGTGGGGACAGGATTCGGGGCTACACCTTC
size: few; length: 14; V: TRBV7-2; J: TRBJ2-7; D: TRBD2; CDR3: CASSFGGASYEQYF; DNA: TGTGCCAGCAGCTTCGGGGGGGCCTCCTACGAGCAGTACTTC
size: NA; length: 16; V: TRBV24-1; J: TRBJ2-3; D: NA; CDR3: CATSDLGDSTTDTQYF; DNA: TGTGCCACCAGTGATTTAGGCGACTCAACAACAGATACGCAGTATTTT
size: NA; length: 15; V: TRBV5-1; J: TRBJ1-1; D: TRBD1; CDR3: CASSLGGTARTEAFF; DNA: TGCGCCAGCAGCTTAGGGGGGACAGCGAGAACTGAAGCTTTCTTT
size: NA; length: 16; V: TRBV19; J: TRBJ1-1; D: NA; CDR3: CASSTRSGRVNTEAFF; DNA: TGTGCCAGTAGTACCCGGTCGGGACGGGTGAACACTGAAGCTTTCTTT
size: NA; length: 13; V: TRBV4-3; J: TRBJ1-4; D: NA; CDR3: CASSQFSESKLFF; DNA: TGCGCCAGCAGCCAATTTTCTGAGTCGAAACTGTTTTTT
size: many; length: 14; V: TRBV5-1; J: TRBJ2-1; D: NA; CDR3: CASSLTSADNEQFF; DNA: TGCGCCAGCAGCCTCACATCGGCTGACAATGAGCAGTTCTTC
size: NA; length: 18; V: TRBV5-6; J: TRBJ2-1; D: NA; CDR3: CASSSGQGAGVSYNEQFF; DNA: TGTGCCAGCAGCTCCGGCCAGGGGGCGGGGGTATCCTACAATGAGCAGTTCTTC
size: few; length: 16; V: TRBV30; J: TRBJ1-2; D: NA; CDR3: CAWSLGGAEANYGYTF; DNA: TGTGCCTGGAGCCTAGGTGGAGCCGAAGCTAACTATGGCTACACCTTC
size: NA; length: 16; V: TRBV7-9; J: TRBJ2-7; D: NA; CDR3: CASSPISAVSSYEQYF; DNA: TGTGCCAGCAGCCCCATTTCCGCGGTTAGCTCCTACGAGCAGTACTTC
size: many; length: 17; V: TRBV15; J: TRBJ2-4; D: TRBD2; CDR3: CATSSTSGEIAKNIQYF; DNA: TGTGCCACCAGCAGCACTAGCGGGGAGATAGCCAAAAACATTCAGTACTTC
size: NA; length: 15; V: TRBV5-1; J: TRBJ2-5; D: NA; CDR3: CASSLSGGGAETQYF; DNA: TGCGCCAGCAGCTTGAGTGGTGGGGGAGCAGAGACCCAGTACTTC
size: NA; length: 16; V: TRBV4-2; J: TRBJ2-5; D: TRBD2; CDR3: CASSQDGAGGQETQYF; DNA: TGTGCCAGCAGCCAAGATGGCGCGGGGGGGCAAGAGACCCAGTACTTC
size: NA; length: 13; V: TRBV4-2; J: TRBJ2-5; D: NA; CDR3: CASSQETWETQYF; DNA: TGTGCCAGCAGCCAAGAAACGTGGGAGACCCAGTACTTC
size: NA; length: 15; V: TRBV2; J: TRBJ1-1; D: NA; CDR3: CASRISGIGNTEAFF; DNA: TGTGCCAGCAGGATATCCGGGATTGGGAACACTGAAGCTTTCTTT
size: many; length: 16; V: TRBV20-1; J: TRBJ2-7; D: TRBD2; CDR3: CSASTSGGPFSYEQYF; DNA: TGCAGTGCTTCCACTAGCGGGGGGCCCTTCTCCTACGAGCAGTACTTC
size: NA; length: 11; V: TRBV29-1; J: TRBJ1-1; D: NA; CDR3: CSVSGGTEAFF; DNA: TGCAGCGTCAGTGGGGGGACTGAAGCTTTCTTT
size: many; length: 14; V: TRBV5-1; J: TRBJ2-1; D: NA; CDR3: CASSPHRDYNEQFF; DNA: TGCGCCAGCAGCCCTCACAGGGACTACAATGAGCAGTTCTTC
size: NA; length: 14; V: TRBV6-2/TRBV6-3; J: TRBJ2-5; D: NA; CDR3: CASSHSRGPETQYF; DNA: TGTGCCAGCAGTCATTCGCGTGGTCCAGAGACCCAGTACTTC
size: few; length: 14; V: TRBV7-2; J: TRBJ2-7; D: NA; CDR3: CASSSNRDSYEQYF; DNA: TGTGCCAGCAGCTCAAACAGGGACTCCTACGAGCAGTACTTC
size: many; length: 15; V: TRBV5-1; J: TRBJ2-1; D: NA; CDR3: CASSIQGRDYNEQFF; DNA: TGCGCCAGCAGCATACAGGGTAGAGACTACAATGAGCAGTTCTTC
size: few; length: 15; V: TRBV20-1; J: TRBJ2-7; D: NA; CDR3: CSASGARPSSYEQYF; DNA: TGCAGTGCTAGCGGCGCGAGACCTAGCTCCTACGAGCAGTACTTC
size: NA; length: 14; V: TRBV7-2; J: TRBJ2-5; D: NA; CDR3: CASSLERSWETQYF; DNA: TGTGCCAGCAGCTTGGAGCGGTCGTGGGAGACCCAGTACTTC
size: few; length: 15; V: TRBV7-2; J: TRBJ2-2; D: NA; CDR3: CASSLEQGIAGELFF; DNA: TGTGCCAGCAGCTTAGAACAGGGTATAGCCGGGGAGCTGTTTTTT
size: NA; length: 15; V: TRBV4-1; J: TRBJ2-2; D: NA; CDR3: CASSQGSSSTGELFF; DNA: TGCGCCAGCAGCCAGGGGTCATCGAGCACCGGGGAGCTGTTTTTT
size: NA; length: 17; V: TRBV2; J: TRBJ2-1; D: TRBD2; CDR3: CASRLLAGTQEVHEQFF; DNA: TGTGCCAGCAGGCTCCTAGCGGGGACACAAGAGGTCCATGAGCAGTTCTTC